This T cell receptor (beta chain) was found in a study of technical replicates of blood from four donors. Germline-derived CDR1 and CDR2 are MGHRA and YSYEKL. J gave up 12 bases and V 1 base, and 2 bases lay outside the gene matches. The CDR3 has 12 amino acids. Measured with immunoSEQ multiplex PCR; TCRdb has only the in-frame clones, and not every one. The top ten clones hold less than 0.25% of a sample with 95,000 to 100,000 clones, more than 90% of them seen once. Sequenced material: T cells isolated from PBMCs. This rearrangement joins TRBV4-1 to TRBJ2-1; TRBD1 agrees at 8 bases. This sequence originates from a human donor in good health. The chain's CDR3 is CASSQVRGRQFF. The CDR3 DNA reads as TGCGCCAGCAGCCAAGTCAGGGGGCGGCAGTTCTTC.